This paragraph reports one TCR beta chain. cDNA reverse transcribed from extracted RNA served as the sequencing template. Profiled with immunoSEQ multiplex PCR; TCRdb holds only in-frame clones, not every one. The data contain roughly 200,000 clones, over 55% of them singletons. The sample originates from a study of CD8+ T cells in alopecia areata. This sample comprised CD4+ T cells sorted from blood, obtained at week 0. This TCR derives from a human donor with alopecia areata.

The CDR3 protein is CASRHRDRMNTEAFF. CDR3 nucleotides: TGTGCCAGCAGGCATAGGGACAGGATGAACACTGAAGCTTTCTTT. V is TRBV27 and J is TRBJ1-1; TRBD1 agrees at 8 bases. The J segment lost 0 bases and the V segment lost 6 bases, leaving 6 bases of the junction unmatched. This CDR3 is 15 amino acids long. Germline loops: CDR1 MNHEY, CDR2 SMNVEV (reference sequence).